Following are 8 T cell receptor beta chains from one sample sequenced in a study of T-cell memory formation after mild COVID-19. One entry per CDR3 protein results from TCRdb running MiXCR on the 5' RACE reads. The data hold 550,000 to 700,000 distinct CDR3 sequences, with 17% observed a single time. The sequenced material came from PBMCs or a T cell subset sorted from them (not recorded which). The origin of the receptors is an adult woman who had mild COVID-19 (a few samples of this study predate the infection). Cell type and time point are not known.

The V call is TRBV7-4, the J call TRBJ1-5, with D possibly being TRBD1 (6 bases). Germline CDR1 reads SGHVT; CDR2 reads SQSDAQ. The length of the CDR3 is 17 residues. V was shortened by 0 bases and J by 0 bases, with 12 bases between the two germline ends. As DNA, the CDR3 is TGTGCCAGCAGCTTAGCTGCCAGGGGACATAGCAATCAGCCCCAGCATTTT. Amino acids: CASSLAARGHSNQPQHF. Full variable domain (outside the CDR3, taken from reference TRBV7-4 and TRBJ1-5): GAGVSQSPRYKVAKRGRDVALRCDSISGHVTLYWYRQTLGQGSEVLTYSQSDAQRDKSGRPSGRFSAERPERSVSTLKIQRTEQGDSAVYLCASSLAARGHSNQPQHFGDGTRLSIL.

The CDR3 loop is CSADPRDSTDTQYF. In DNA, the CDR3 is TGCAGTGCCGACCCTAGGGACAGCACAGATACGCAGTATTTT. The genes are TRBV20-1 and TRBJ2-3; D possibly uses TRBD1 or TRBD2 (5 bases each). Germline-derived CDR1 and CDR2 are DFQATT and SNEGSKA (reference sequence). CDR3 length: 14 amino acids. V lost 6 bases and J 0 bases, leaving 13 bases between the germline ends.

This clonotype was detected only a few times. V and J are TRBV5-4 and TRBJ2-1; 9 bases agree with TRBD2. The CDR3 loop spans 17 amino acids. The V segment lost 1 base and the J segment 3 bases; nucleotides outside the gene matches: 8. Germline V gene sequence: CDR1 SGHNT, CDR2 YYREEE (reference sequence). This CDR3 is CASSLKSPSGNYNEQFF. Here the CDR3 DNA reads TGTGCCAGCAGCTTGAAATCTCCTAGCGGGAACTACAATGAGCAGTTCTTC.

The V gene is TRBV7-8, the J gene TRBJ2-5, with TRBD2 matching 11 bases. The CDR3 runs to 16 residues. V dropped 3 bases and J dropped 5; count of bases not matched to a gene: 8. The germline V gene has CDR1 SGHVS and CDR2 FQNEAQ. The CDR3 protein is CASSFTKTSGMETQYF. The CDR3 DNA is TGTGCCAGCAGCTTTACAAAGACTAGCGGGATGGAGACCCAGTACTTC.

The V call is TRBV6-2 or TRBV6-3, the J call TRBJ2-1; D is unresolved. V shed 4 bases and J shed 4 bases, with 11 bases lying between them. The CDR3 runs to 14 residues. CDR1 is MNHEY and CDR2 is SVGEGT in the germline V gene. The CDR3 bases are TGTGCCAGCAGTTGGCCTGCTTCGTACAATGAGCAGTTCTTC. Its protein product is CASSWPASYNEQFF.

This clonotype has just a few counts. Written as DNA, the CDR3 is TGTGCCAGCAGCTTCACAGCCGATTCACCCCTCCACTTT. This sequence encodes CASSFTADSPLHF. The J gene is TRBJ1-6, the V gene TRBV5-5; D call uncertain. V lost 2 bases and J 8 bases, leaving 8 bases between the germline ends. Looked up from germline, CDR1 is SGHKS and CDR2 is YYEKEE (reference sequence). This CDR3 has 13 amino acids.

This clonotype has more than one count but fewer than ten. The CDR3 DNA sequence: TGTGCCAGCAGCGTAGGAGGTAGCGGGGCCACAGATACGCAGTATTTT. Translated: CASSVGGSGATDTQYF. V usage is TRBV9 and J usage is TRBJ2-3; TRBD2 matches at 8 bases. CDR3 size: 16 residues. Germline assignment: CDR1 SGDLS and CDR2 YYNGEE. V shed 0 bases and J 2 bases; nucleotides not matched to a gene: 5.

This clonotype was detected only a few times. The chain uses TRBV7-8 and TRBJ2-1, with TRBD2 identical over 13 bases. Looked up from germline, CDR1 is SGHVS and CDR2 is FQNEAQ. V trimming: 4 bases; J trimming: 9 bases; junction bases outside the gene matches: 9. CDR3 length: 16 residues. The CDR3 loop reads CASSSPLAGGPSEQFF. CDR3 nucleotide sequence: TGTGCCAGCAGCTCGCCACTAGCGGGAGGGCCCAGTGAGCAGTTCTTC.